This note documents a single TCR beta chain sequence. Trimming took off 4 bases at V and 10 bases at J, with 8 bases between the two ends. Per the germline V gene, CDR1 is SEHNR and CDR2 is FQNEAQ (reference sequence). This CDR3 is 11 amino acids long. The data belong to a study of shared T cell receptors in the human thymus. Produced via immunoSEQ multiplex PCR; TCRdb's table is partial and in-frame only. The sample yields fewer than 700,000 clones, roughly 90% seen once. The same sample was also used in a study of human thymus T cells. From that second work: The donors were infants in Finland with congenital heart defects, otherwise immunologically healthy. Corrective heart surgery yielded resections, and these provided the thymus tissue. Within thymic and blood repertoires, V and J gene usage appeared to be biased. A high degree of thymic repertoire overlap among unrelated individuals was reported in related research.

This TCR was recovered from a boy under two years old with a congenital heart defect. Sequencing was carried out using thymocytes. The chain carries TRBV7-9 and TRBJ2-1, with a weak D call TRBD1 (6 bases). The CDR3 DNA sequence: TGTGCCAGCAGCTGGGGGACAGAGCAGTTCTTC. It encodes CASSWGTEQFF.